Shown below are 6 T cell receptor beta chains from a single sample sequenced in a study of graft-versus-host responses after intestinal transplantation. Which antigens these TCRs recognize remains unknown. Profiled with immunoSEQ multiplex PCR; TCRdb holds only in-frame clones, not every one. The sample lists approximately 100,000 clones, over 75% occurring once. The starting material was unstimulated CD4+ T cells sorted from spleen or lymph node cells, obtained before intestinal transplant. These receptors were collected from a human donor who received an intestinal transplant.

The chain carries TRBV5-1 and TRBJ1-1; D not resolved. The CDR3 runs 14 residues. V lost 2 bases to trimming and J lost 1 base, with 9 bases between them. In germline, CDR1 is SGHRS, CDR2 YFSETQ. The CDR3 loop is CASSFTVENTEAFF. CDR3 sequence (DNA): TGCGCCAGCAGCTTCACAGTAGAGAACACTGAAGCTTTCTTT.

The chain uses TRBV7-2 and TRBJ2-7; D call uncertain. Trimming cost V 4 bases and J 5 bases, with 21 bases left between them. The germline V gene encodes CDR1 SGHTA and CDR2 FQGNSA. The CDR3 has 16 residues. CDR3 coding DNA: TGTGCCAGCAGCTCCGCCCTGGCGGATCGCCGGGACGAGCAGTACTTC. It encodes CASSSALADRRDEQYF.

This clone was seen just once. The rearrangement links TRBV15 to TRBJ2-7; TRBD2 aligns across 15 bases. The CDR3 loop spans 19 amino acids. V dropped 0 bases and J dropped 4; count of bases not matched to a gene: 10. The germline CDR1 and CDR2 sequences are LNHNV and YYDKDF (reference sequence). CDR3 amino acids: CATSRDYRAGLAGGYEQYF. As DNA, the CDR3 is TGTGCCACCAGCAGAGATTATAGGGCGGGACTAGCGGGGGGTTACGAGCAGTACTTC.

The gene calls are TRBV4-1 and TRBJ2-1; unclear D gene. Trimming cost V 1 base and J 4 bases, with 8 bases left between them. The germline CDR1 and CDR2 sequences are MGHRA and YSYEKL. The CDR3 sequence is 14 residues long. The CDR3: CASSQVGGYNEQFF. The CDR3, as DNA: TGCGCCAGCAGCCAAGTGGGCGGATACAATGAGCAGTTCTTC.

In nucleotides, the CDR3 is TGTGCCAGCAGTGACTCGACTAGCGGGAGCAATGAGCAGTTCTTC. The encoded protein is CASSDSTSGSNEQFF. The chain recombines TRBV6-4 with TRBJ2-1; 12 bases line up with TRBD2. The CDR3 is 15 amino acids. With V trimmed by 0 bases and J by 6 bases, 0 bases remained unmatched. Germline V lookup: CDR1 MRHNA, CDR2 SNTAGT.

The chain uses TRBV30 and TRBJ2-7; a weak D match, TRBD1 (6 bases). The V and J ends lost 2 bases and 0 bases respectively, with 17 bases between them. The CDR3 runs 16 residues. CDR1 and CDR2 (germline): GTSNPN, SVGIG (reference sequence). The CDR3 protein is CAWSRGQIASSYEQYF. The CDR3 nucleotides are TGTGCCTGGAGTAGGGGACAAATCGCCAGCTCCTACGAGCAGTACTTC.